These 5 T cell receptor beta chains were all obtained from the same sample, sequenced in a study of blood T cell repertoires in COVID-19. The protocol was immunoSEQ multiplex PCR, while the TCRdb copy is restricted to in-frame clones and leaves out a portion. The repertoire holds around 160,000 clones, 70% to 90% seen once, with roughly 2.9% in the top ten. The sequenced material came from peripheral blood. The receptors shown here come from a woman between 40 and 55 years old with active or convalescent COVID-19.

The chain recombines TRBV25-1 with TRBJ1-1; maybe TRBD1 (6 bases). CDR1 is MGHDK and CDR2 is SYGVNS in the germline V gene. V lost 8 bases to trimming and J lost 5 bases, with 18 bases between them. The CDR3 loop spans 14 amino acids. CDR3 sequence: CASQPGVQQTEAFF. CDR3 in DNA: TGTGCCAGCCAACCAGGGGTCCAACAGACTGAAGCTTTCTTT.

This clone was detected a few times. The chain uses TRBV5-6 and TRBJ2-7; D remains unclear. V lost 1 base and J 5 bases, leaving 10 bases between the germline ends. The CDR3 totals 13 residues. Germline V CDR1 and CDR2: SGHDT, YYEEEE. The CDR3 nucleotides are TGTGCCAGCAGCTTGTCAATGAGCCACGAGCAGTACTTC. It is translated as CASSLSMSHEQYF.

The chain combines TRBV7-2 with TRBJ2-3; 7 bases line up with TRBD1. The germline CDR1 and CDR2 sequences are SGHTA and FQGNSA. The CDR3 has 15 residues. The V and J ends lost 0 bases and 3 bases, in that order; junction bases with no gene match: 3. CDR3 bases: TGTGCCAGCAGCTTAGCGGCAGGGGGTACAGATACGCAGTATTTT. Translated: CASSLAAGGTDTQYF. Using reference TRBV7-2 and TRBJ2-3 for the parts outside the CDR3, the full variable domain is GAGVSQSPSNKVTEKGKDVELRCDPISGHTALYWYRQSLGQGLEFLIYFQGNSAPDKSGLPSDRFSAERTGGSVSTLTIQRTQQEDSAVYLCASSLAAGGTDTQYFGPGTRLTVL.

V gene TRBV7-9 combines with J gene TRBJ1-2, with 7 bases that match TRBD1. Germline trimming cut 1 base from V and 6 bases from J; bases unmatched to any gene: 11. There are 16 residues in the CDR3. Looked up from germline, CDR1 is SEHNR and CDR2 is FQNEAQ (reference sequence). The CDR3 bases are TGTGCCAGCAGCTTAGGGGTTTCCGGGACAGTAAATGGCTACACCTTC. It translates to CASSLGVSGTVNGYTF. The entire variable domain, with the rest obtained from reference TRBV7-9 and TRBJ1-2, is as follows: DTGVSQNPRHKITKRGQNVTFRCDPISEHNRLYWYRQTLGQGPEFLTYFQNEAQLEKSRLLSDRFSAERPKGSFSTLEIQRTEQGDSAMYLCASSLGVSGTVNGYTFGSGTRLTVV.

CDR3 sequence: CASSLDLDSGNTIYF. CDR3 coding DNA: TGTGCCAGCAGCTTAGATCTGGACAGCGGAAACACCATATATTTT. The chain couples TRBV11-2 to TRBJ1-3, with a tentative D call TRBD1 (6 bases). Germline CDR1 SGHAT, CDR2 FQNNGV. This CDR3 comprises 15 residues. V was shortened by 0 bases and J by 4 bases, with 10 bases between the two germline ends.